The 19 T cell receptor beta chains reported below all come from one sample, sequenced in a study of blood T cell repertoires in COVID-19. Assay: immunoSEQ multiplex PCR; the TCRdb copy retains only in-frame clones and omits some. This sample carries approximately 120,000 clones, more than 85% of them seen once, and the ten largest clones take under 20%. Input material: peripheral blood. These receptor sequences come from a human donor with acute or convalescent COVID-19. The donor label of this sample is uncertain.

The rearrangement joins TRBV5-1 to TRBJ2-7, with TRBD1 identical over 11 bases. This CDR3 region has 15 residues. V trimming: 7 bases; J trimming: 3 bases; junction bases outside the gene matches: 9. Germline V gives CDR1 SGHRS, CDR2 YFSETQ. The CDR3 region is CASARTGTGGYEQYF. The CDR3, as DNA: TGCGCCAGCGCCAGGACCGGGACAGGGGGCTACGAGCAGTACTTC.

The chain has TRBV6-2 or TRBV6-3 and TRBJ2-2, with 8 bases that match TRBD2. The germline CDR1 and CDR2 sequences are MNHEY and SVGEGT. The junction had 7 bases not matched to a gene; V was cut back by 2 bases and J by 5 bases. The CDR3 runs to 16 residues. In nucleotides, the CDR3 is TGTGCCAGCAGTTACAGTCGGACTAGCCAAACCGGGGAGCTGTTTTTT. This sequence encodes CASSYSRTSQTGELFF.

The chain couples TRBV7-3 to TRBJ2-5, with D maybe TRBD1 (6 bases). The CDR3 runs to 14 residues. V lost 5 bases and J 1 base, leaving 11 bases between the germline ends. CDR1 and CDR2 (germline): SGHTA, FQGTGA. The CDR3, as DNA: TGTGCCAGCAGCCTAGCAGGGGTCCAAGAGACCCAGTACTTC. Residues: CASSLAGVQETQYF.

V gene TRBV19 combines with J gene TRBJ1-1, with D perhaps TRBD1 (5 bases). Germline V CDR1 and CDR2: LNHDA, SQIVND (reference sequence). V lost 0 bases to trimming and J lost 2 bases, with 10 bases between them. There are 15 residues in the CDR3. The CDR3 coding sequence is TGTGCCAGTAGTATAGATCAGGGATCCAACACTGAAGCTTTCTTT. Protein product: CASSIDQGSNTEAFF.

The rearrangement uses TRBV2 and TRBJ2-7; 9 bases agree with TRBD2. Germline V gene data show CDR1 as SNHLY and CDR2 as FYNNEI. The V gene end was trimmed by 6 bases and the J gene end by 1 base; junction bases not matched to a gene: 4. The CDR3 runs to 14 residues. CDR3 sequence: CASRNLAGSYEQYF. CDR3 DNA: TGTGCCAGCAGGAATCTAGCGGGATCCTACGAGCAGTACTTC.

For this clone: In the same sample, other DNA sequences code for this CDR3. The gene calls are TRBV18 and TRBJ2-2, with TRBD2 identical over 7 bases. Unmatched junction bases numbered 2, after V lost 0 bases and J lost 1 base. CDR3 size: 16 residues. CDR1 is KGHSH, CDR2 LQKENI, per germline. The chain's CDR3 is CASSPPTGGNTGELFF. In DNA, the CDR3 is TGTGCCAGCTCACCACCGACGGGGGGGAACACCGGGGAGCTGTTTTTT. Complete variable domain (other parts from reference TRBV18 and TRBJ2-2): NAGVMQNPRHLVRRRGQEARLRCSPMKGHSHVYWYRQLPEEGLKFMVYLQKENIIDESGMPKERFSAEFPKEGPSILRIQQVVRGDSAAYFCASSPPTGGNTGELFFGEGSRLTVL.

This chain links TRBV29-1 with TRBJ2-7; TRBD1 agrees at 10 bases. From germline, CDR1 is SQVTM and CDR2 ANQGSEA. J gave up 3 bases and V 0 bases, and 5 bases lay outside the gene matches. The CDR3 spans 15 residues. The DNA for the CDR3 is TGCAGCGTTGAAGATCCCGGGACAGGGGTCTACGAGCAGTACTTC. It encodes CSVEDPGTGVYEQYF.

The J gene is TRBJ1-5, the V gene TRBV4-1; 11 bases fit TRBD1. The CDR3 covers 16 residues. After removal of 3 bases from V and 7 bases from J, the junction contained 8 bases not matched to a gene. Germline V gene data show CDR1 as MGHRA and CDR2 as YSYEKL. DNA of the CDR3: TGCGCCAGCAGCCAGCCCCCGGGACAGGGGGACCAGCCCCAGCATTTT. This sequence encodes CASSQPPGQGDQPQHF.

As to this clone: Sequence at one end of the junction differs from germline and may be a read error. The chain carries TRBV2 and TRBJ2-7; no clear D. The length of the CDR3 is 8 residues. Per germline, CDR1 SNHLY and CDR2 FYNNEI. The DNA of the CDR3 is TGTGCCACCCCTAAGCAATACTTC. Translated, it gives CATPKQYF.

This chain links TRBV4-2 with TRBJ2-1, with 12 positions matching TRBD2. The CDR3 covers 18 residues. Looked up from germline, CDR1 is LGHNA and CDR2 is YNFKEQ. J lost 4 bases, V lost 4 bases, and 11 bases had no gene match. The CDR3 is CASSLRTSGATSYNEQFF. The CDR3 DNA is TGTGCCAGCAGCCTAAGGACTAGCGGGGCCACCTCGTACAATGAGCAGTTCTTC.

Written as DNA, the CDR3 is TGTGCCAGCAGTGAACTACCGGACTCCAACTATGGCTACACCTTC. Its protein product is CASSELPDSNYGYTF. The chain employs TRBV2 and TRBJ1-2; no reliable D call. With 2 bases removed from V and 2 bases from J, the gap between germline ends came to 12 bases. The CDR3 has 15 residues. Germline CDR1 is SNHLY and CDR2 is FYNNEI.

The V and J genes are TRBV28 and TRBJ2-7; 8 nucleotides match TRBD1. The J segment lost 2 bases and the V segment lost 6 bases, leaving 6 bases of the junction unmatched. Germline lookup yields CDR1 MDHEN and CDR2 SYDVKM. CDR3 length equals 14 residues. CDR3 amino acids: CASRGTGRAYEQYF. CDR3 bases: TGTGCCAGCAGGGGGACAGGCCGAGCCTACGAGCAGTACTTC.

The genes are TRBV5-6 and TRBJ1-2; D may be TRBD1 (6 bases). There are 14 residues in the CDR3. Trimming took 0 bases from V and 5 from J, leaving 11 bases between them. Per germline, CDR1 SGHDT and CDR2 YYEEEE. This chain's CDR3 is CASSLEDRLYGYTF. CDR3 coding DNA: TGTGCCAGCAGCTTGGAAGACAGGCTTTATGGCTACACCTTC.

The chain carries TRBV7-2 and TRBJ2-5; D perhaps matches TRBD2 (5 bases). This CDR3 is 13 amino acids long. The germline gives CDR1 SGHTA, CDR2 FQGNSA. Trimming removed 5 bases at V and 1 base at J, with 8 bases between. The CDR3 DNA reads as TGTGCCAGCAGCGGGAGCTCCCAAGAGACCCAGTACTTC. Translating it yields CASSGSSQETQYF.

The chain carries TRBV7-2 and TRBJ2-2; D is uncertain. Looked up from germline, CDR1 is SGHTA and CDR2 is FQGNSA. V shed 5 bases and J shed 0 bases, with 16 bases lying between them. The CDR3 covers 17 residues. The CDR3 reads CASSLEVTIANTGELFF. The CDR3, as DNA: TGTGCCAGCAGCCTTGAGGTGACGATAGCGAACACCGGGGAGCTGTTTTTT. Complete variable domain (other parts from reference TRBV7-2 and TRBJ2-2): GAGVSQSPSNKVTEKGKDVELRCDPISGHTALYWYRQSLGQGLEFLIYFQGNSAPDKSGLPSDRFSAERTGGSVSTLTIQRTQQEDSAVYLCASSLEVTIANTGELFFGEGSRLTVL.

The J gene is TRBJ2-7, the V gene TRBV27; D is perhaps TRBD1 (5 bases). V was clipped by 6 bases and J by 5 bases, with 11 bases between them. Germline-derived CDR1 and CDR2 are MNHEY and SMNVEV (reference sequence). This CDR3 spans 12 amino acids. This CDR3 reads CASSPWGNEQYF. The CDR3 region has the DNA TGTGCCAGCAGCCCTTGGGGCAACGAGCAGTACTTC.

This clone was observed a single time. The V call is TRBV6-6, the J call TRBJ1-5; D remains unclear. CDR1 is MNHNY, CDR2 SVGAGI, per germline (reference sequence). The CDR3 is made up of 15 amino acids. V was shortened by 5 bases and J by 4 bases, with 15 bases between the two germline ends. The CDR3 reads CASSAVAVGNQPQHF. The DNA for the CDR3 is TGTGCCAGCAGTGCCGTAGCGGTTGGGAATCAGCCCCAGCATTTT.

The chain uses TRBV28 and TRBJ2-5; 7 bases match TRBD1. The CDR3 consists of 14 residues. The junction had 5 bases not matched to a gene; V was cut back by 5 bases and J by 2 bases. The germline CDR1 and CDR2 sequences are MDHEN and SYDVKM. CDR3 nucleotides: TGTGCCAGCAGTACCCGGGACAGACAAGAGACCCAGTACTTC. It yields the protein CASSTRDRQETQYF. The full variable domain, rest sourced from reference TRBV28 and TRBJ2-5, is DVKVTQSSRYLVKRTGEKVFLECVQDMDHENMFWYRQDPGLGLRLIYFSYDVKMKEKGDIPEGYSVSREKKERFSLILESASTNQTSMYLCASSTRDRQETQYFGPGTRLLVL.

This clone has just one count. The gene calls are TRBV3-1 (or the pseudogene TRBV3-2) and TRBJ2-7; tentative D call: TRBD2 (7 bases). Trimming cost V 3 bases and J 0 bases, with 12 bases left between them. CDR1 and CDR2 from the germline V gene are LGHDT and YNNKEL (reference sequence). The CDR3 contains 15 residues. The CDR3 here is CASSQGGGSSYEQYF. CDR3 sequence (DNA): TGTGCCAGCAGCCAGGGGGGCGGGAGCTCCTACGAGCAGTACTTC.